The T cell receptor beta chain described here comes from a study of blood T cell repertoires in COVID-19. Study details: T cells, B-cell-depleted T cells, or PBMCs provided the cDNA or gDNA that served as material.

V was clipped by 1 base and J by 4 bases, with 10 bases between them. Germline-derived CDR1 and CDR2 are SGHTA and FQGNSA. The CDR3 spans 14 residues. In the authors' methods: Estimation of nucleated cell counts was performed using reference gene primer amplification. Generated by immunoSEQ multiplex PCR, the TCRdb table keeps only in-frame clones and is missing some. D and trimming come from the DNA, and the V and J calls and clone size come from that table. The sample holds around 280,000 clones; around 88% are singletons and the top ten take 2% to 2.5%. The receptor was isolated from a woman younger than 45 who had recovered from COVID-19. What was sequenced was peripheral blood. This chain joins TRBV7-2 and TRBJ1-2; D ambiguous. The CDR3 sequence: CASSLDEGLYGYTF. The CDR3 DNA reads TGTGCCAGCAGCTTAGATGAGGGCCTCTATGGCTACACCTTC.